The rows below give T cell receptor beta chains drawn from one sample of a study of CD8 T cells in ankylosing spondylitis. From the 5' RACE reads, TCRdb called clonotypes with MiXCR, one entry per CDR3 protein. The table shows about 360,000 distinct CDR3 sequences, with 20% to 25% occurring only once. The source material was blood, either unsorted or a sorted T cell fraction (not recorded which). The receptors derive from a male donor with ankylosing spondylitis or in good health (not recorded which). The CDR3 runs from the conserved cysteine through the conserved F or W. D genes are given only for firm matches. For some rows the clone size is stated as once, few or many, or as a class when expanded; others skip it.

V gene	D gene	J gene	clone size	CDR3 protein
TRBV9	TRBD1	TRBJ1-5	.	CASSATGYSNQPQHF
TRBV27	TRBD2	TRBJ2-5	.	CASSLAGGWAETQYF
TRBV30	TRBD2	TRBJ2-1	.	CAWSAGSGAYNEQFF
TRBV19	.	TRBJ1-1	few	CASKWENTEAFF
TRBV12-3/TRBV12-4	TRBD2	TRBJ2-1	few	CASSAGTSLNEQFF
TRBV11-1	TRBD1	TRBJ1-1	few	CASSRDRPLGGNTEAFF
TRBV30	TRBD1	TRBJ2-7	.	CAWSGGTEGQYF
TRBV4-1	.	TRBJ2-3	.	CASSQEVGLVGTDTQYF
TRBV7-9	TRBD2	TRBJ2-1	few	CASRSNGTRSHEQFF
TRBV7-9	TRBD1	TRBJ2-7	few	CASRRQGVEQYF
TRBV15	.	TRBJ2-1	few	CATRGGIAPYNEQFF
TRBV3-1	.	TRBJ2-7	many	CASTPSGEPYEQYF
TRBV20-1	TRBD1	TRBJ2-7	few	CSAVGQGYYEQYF
TRBV9	TRBD2	TRBJ2-3	few	CASSVSGTSGGATDTQYF
TRBV12-3/TRBV12-4	.	TRBJ2-7	few	CASSPLGLSYEQYF
TRBV11-1	TRBD2	TRBJ2-1	.	CASSLGTSDEQFF
TRBV12-3/TRBV12-4	TRBD2	TRBJ2-1	few	CASRQPGTSVSYNEQFF
TRBV2	.	TRBJ2-1	.	CASSVGRNTYNEQFF
TRBV24-1	.	TRBJ2-3	few	CATSDLKASDTQYF
TRBV6-2/TRBV6-3	TRBD1	TRBJ1-1	.	CARVTGAEAEAFF
TRBV10-3	TRBD1	TRBJ2-2	few	CAISDRGLQLFF
TRBV7-9	TRBD2	TRBJ2-7	.	CASTPSTSGPYEQYF
TRBV20-1	.	TRBJ2-2	.	CSARDGLRGELFF
TRBV10-2	.	TRBJ2-7	few	CASRAGNIHDEQYF
TRBV7-6	TRBD1	TRBJ2-7	.	CASSSTGQVLGEQYF
TRBV20-1	TRBD2	TRBJ2-1	.	CSARTGGRDYNEQFF
TRBV27	.	TRBJ2-1	.	CASGYEAYNEQFF
TRBV14	.	TRBJ2-3	few	CASSQGDFSTDTQYF